This T cell receptor (beta chain) derives from a study of tissue T cells after allogeneic stem cell transplantation. Findings and caveats of the study: Across patients, clones rarely overlapped, yet motif clusters were shared tissue-specifically. Only a limited share of tissue TCRs appeared in blood or spleen. Some tissue clones might be persisting host cells; their alloreactivity or antigen specificity was not determined.

The CDR3 contains 15 residues. With 5 bases removed from V and 0 bases from J, the gap between germline ends came to 10 bases. In germline, CDR1 is MSHET, CDR2 SYDVDS. Time point of the sample: mouse harvest day 14 after allogeneic transplant. Mouse grafts combined 10^7 T-cell-depleted bone marrow cells with 10^6 splenic CD5+ T cells. B6 (H2b) cells into BALB/c (H2d) mice; tissues taken at day 7 or 14. TCRdb's table, derived via immunoSEQ multiplex PCR, lists solely in-frame clones and lacks some. The table has about 4,000 clones, around 43% seen once; the top ten hold 28%. In regard to this clone: As yet, its antigen is unknown. The gene names given are mouse names. The read halts 1 residue ahead of the CDR3 end, with the missing end drawn from the germline J gene.

This TCR was sampled from a female BALB/c mouse given C57BL/6 T cells with graft-versus-host disease after an allogeneic hematopoietic cell transplant. The specimen was gut tissue. V usage is TRBV29 and J usage is TRBJ1-4; D is possibly TRBD1 (5 bases). The part of the CDR3 DNA that was read is TGTGCTAGCAGTCCTTCAGGGTTTTCCAACGAAAGATTATTT. Its protein product is CASSPSGFSNERLF. The entire CDR3 reads CASSPSGFSNERLFF.